This T cell receptor beta chain was documented in a study of a mutant IDH1 vaccine in newly diagnosed glioma. Sample time point: week 23, last vaccination. Vaccination used 300 ug of mutant IDH1 20-mer peptide per dose, with topical imiquimod. As regards this clone: Its antigen remains unidentified.

Libraries were prepared by immunoSEQ multiplex PCR; TCRdb keeps only in-frame clonotypes and omits some of them. The sample yields approximately 67,000 clones, under 90% seen once. CDR1 is MNHEY and CDR2 is SVGAGI in the germline V gene. V trimming: 3 bases; J trimming: 6 bases; junction bases outside the gene matches: 9. The CDR3 is made up of 16 amino acids. J is TRBJ2-7 and V is TRBV6-5; 12 bases line up with TRBD2. The starting material was PBMCs, obtained from a glioma patient whose treatment included an IDH1 peptide vaccine. This TCR came from a man younger than 35 with glioma. CDR3 sequence: CASSYLAGGQSREQYF. CDR3 DNA: TGTGCCAGCAGTTATCTAGCGGGAGGGCAAAGTCGCGAGCAGTACTTC.